A selection of T cell receptor beta chains follows, all from one sample in a study of molecular identifiers for immune sequencing clone quantification. TCRdb fed the PCR reads into MiXCR, producing one record per CDR3 protein. The sample records approximately 670,000 distinct CDR3 sequences, 20% being singletons. The sequenced sample was naive CD8+ T cells from blood, with Jurkat cell RNA spiked in. These receptors came from a human donor in good health. Some libraries in this study had Jurkat cell RNA spiked in. CDR3s include the opening cysteine and the closing phenylalanine or tryptophan. The D gene is left open where the match is weak. Clone size is given for some rows only: seen once, a few or many times, or a class if the clone is expanded.

NA | TRBJ2-7 | TRBV6-5 | TRBD1 | CASSYGTGSPEQYF | TGTGCCAGCAGTTACGGGACAGGGAGTCCCGAGCAGTACTTC
NA | TRBJ1-2 | TRBV4-3 | NA | CASSQRQGKDGYTF | TGCGCCAGCAGCCAAAGGCAGGGAAAGGATGGCTACACCTTC
many | TRBJ2-6 | TRBV4-3 | NA | CASSPADFLNGANVLTF | TGCGCCAGCAGCCCGGCAGACTTTCTTAATGGGGCCAACGTCCTGACTTTC
many | TRBJ2-3 | TRBV24-1 | TRBD2 | CATSEVAGGADTQYF | TGTGCCACCAGTGAAGTAGCGGGGGGTGCAGATACGCAGTATTTT
many | TRBJ2-3 | TRBV4-2 | NA | CASSQDNSYSTDTQYF | TGTGCCAGCAGCCAAGATAACAGCTACAGCACAGATACGCAGTATTTT
many | TRBJ2-3 | TRBV28 | NA | CASTGGFADTQYF | TGTGCCAGCACCGGAGGGTTCGCAGATACGCAGTATTTT
many | TRBJ2-3 | TRBV7-6 | NA | CASSLATTDTQYF | TGTGCCAGCAGCTTAGCCACAACAGATACGCAGTATTTT
NA | TRBJ2-7 | TRBV9 | NA | CASSLRKDGRSYEQYF | TGTGCCAGCAGCCTTAGGAAGGACGGTCGGTCCTACGAGCAGTACTTC
NA | TRBJ2-3 | TRBV2 | TRBD1 | CASRVAGGTDTQYF | TGTGCCAGCAGGGTTGCAGGGGGAACAGATACGCAGTATTTT
many | TRBJ1-1 | TRBV12-3/TRBV12-4 | TRBD1 | CASSLGDRVYTEAFF | TGTGCCAGCAGTTTAGGGGACAGGGTATACACTGAAGCTTTCTTT
NA | TRBJ2-1 | TRBV28 | NA | CASSLWSGQISSYNEQFF | TGTGCCAGCAGTTTATGGTCGGGGCAGATCTCCTCCTACAATGAGCAGTTCTTC
many | TRBJ2-7 | TRBV7-2 | NA | CASSLGIIRDHEQYF | TGTGCCAGCAGCTTAGGGATCATCCGCGATCACGAGCAGTACTTC
many | TRBJ2-5 | TRBV28 | TRBD1 | CASSPTGGRETQYF | TGTGCCAGCAGTCCGACAGGGGGACGAGAGACCCAGTACTTC
few | TRBJ2-7 | TRBV6-2/TRBV6-3 | NA | CASRKPGPPYEQYF | TGTGCCAGCAGAAAACCGGGACCCCCCTACGAGCAGTACTTC
NA | TRBJ1-5 | TRBV15 | NA | CATGGAILNQPQHF | TGTGCCACCGGGGGGGCTATCCTCAATCAGCCCCAGCATTTT
few | TRBJ1-1 | TRBV4-3 | NA | CASSQDRLPLEAFF | TGCGCCAGCAGCCAAGATCGACTCCCTTTGGAAGCTTTCTTT
many | TRBJ1-1 | TRBV28 | NA | CASSLRAGGAFF | TGTGCCAGCAGCCTCCGGGCGGGGGGGGCTTTCTTT
many | TRBJ2-3 | TRBV5-1 | TRBD2 | CASSSSSGAGDTQYF | TGCGCCAGCAGCTCCTCTAGCGGCGCCGGGGATACGCAGTATTTT
many | TRBJ2-3 | TRBV7-9 | NA | CASTGATSTDTQYF | TGTGCCAGCACCGGGGCTACTTCCACAGATACGCAGTATTTT
few | TRBJ1-2 | TRBV12-3/TRBV12-4 | NA | CASSLSRDNNWDYGYTF | TGTGCCAGCAGTTTATCCCGGGACAATAATTGGGACTATGGCTACACCTTC